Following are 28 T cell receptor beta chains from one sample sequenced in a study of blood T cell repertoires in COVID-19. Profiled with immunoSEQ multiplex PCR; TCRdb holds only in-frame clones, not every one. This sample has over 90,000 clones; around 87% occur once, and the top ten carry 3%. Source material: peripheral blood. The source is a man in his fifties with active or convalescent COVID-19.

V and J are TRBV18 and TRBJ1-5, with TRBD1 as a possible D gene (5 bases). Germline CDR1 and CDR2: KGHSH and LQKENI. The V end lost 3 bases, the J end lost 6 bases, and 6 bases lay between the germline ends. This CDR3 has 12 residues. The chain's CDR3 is CASSPQGQPQHF. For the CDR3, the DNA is TGTGCCAGCTCACCCCAGGGTCAGCCCCAGCATTTT. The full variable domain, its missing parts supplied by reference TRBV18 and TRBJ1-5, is NAGVMQNPRHLVRRRGQEARLRCSPMKGHSHVYWYRQLPEEGLKFMVYLQKENIIDESGMPKERFSAEFPKEGPSILRIQQVVRGDSAAYFCASSPQGQPQHFGDGTRLSIL.

Written as DNA, the CDR3 is TGTGCCAGCAGTTACGACTCTTCTAGCACAGATACGCAGTATTTT. Translating it yields CASSYDSSSTDTQYF. The J gene is TRBJ2-3, the V gene TRBV6-6, with D unclear. Trimming cost V 2 bases and J 0 bases, with 9 bases left between them. The V gene's germline CDR1 is MNHNY and CDR2 SVGAGI (reference sequence). The CDR3 is made up of 15 amino acids.

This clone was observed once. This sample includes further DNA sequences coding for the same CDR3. CDR3 nucleotide sequence: TGTGCCAGCAGCGTAGGAGGAGGGGCAGATACGCAGTATTTT. Protein product: CASSVGGGADTQYF. The gene calls are TRBV9 and TRBJ2-3; D might be TRBD2 (6 bases). The CDR3 extends over 14 amino acids. Trimming stripped 0 bases from V and 4 bases from J, with 9 bases between. Germline V gene lookup returns CDR1 SGDLS and CDR2 YYNGEE.

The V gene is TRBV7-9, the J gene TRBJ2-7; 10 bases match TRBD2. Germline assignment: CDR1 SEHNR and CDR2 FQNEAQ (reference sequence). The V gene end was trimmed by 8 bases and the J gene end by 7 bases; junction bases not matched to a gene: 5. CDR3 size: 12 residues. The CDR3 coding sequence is TGTGCCAGCGGTTTGACTAGCGGGGAGCAGTACGTC. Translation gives CASGLTSGEQYV.

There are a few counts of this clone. CDR3 nucleotide sequence: TGTGCCAGCAGCTCTGCGGGGAGGGGCAATGAGCAGTTCTTC. Its protein product is CASSSAGRGNEQFF. The genes are TRBV9 and TRBJ2-1, with 7 bases that match TRBD2. Germline V gives CDR1 SGDLS, CDR2 YYNGEE. The CDR3 sequence is 14 residues long. With V trimmed by 4 bases and J by 6 bases, 7 bases remained unmatched. Combining the CDR3 with reference TRBV9 and TRBJ2-1 gives the whole variable domain DSGVTQTPKHLITATGQRVTLRCSPRSGDLSVYWYQQSLDQGLQFLIQYYNGEERAKGNILERFSAQQFPDLHSELNLSSLELGDSALYFCASSSAGRGNEQFFGPGTRLTVL.

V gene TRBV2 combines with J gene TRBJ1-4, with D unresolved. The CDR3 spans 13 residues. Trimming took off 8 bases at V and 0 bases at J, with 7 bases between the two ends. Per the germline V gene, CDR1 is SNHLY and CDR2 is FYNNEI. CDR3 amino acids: CASLFATNEKLFF. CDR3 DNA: TGTGCCAGCCTCTTTGCAACTAATGAAAAACTGTTTTTT.

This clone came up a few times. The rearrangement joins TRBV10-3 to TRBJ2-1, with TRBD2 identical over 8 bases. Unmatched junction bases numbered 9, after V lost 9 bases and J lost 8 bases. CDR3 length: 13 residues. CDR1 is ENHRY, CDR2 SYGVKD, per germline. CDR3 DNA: TGTGCCATTGGACTAGCTGGTTGGGATGAGCAGTTCTTC. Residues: CAIGLAGWDEQFF.

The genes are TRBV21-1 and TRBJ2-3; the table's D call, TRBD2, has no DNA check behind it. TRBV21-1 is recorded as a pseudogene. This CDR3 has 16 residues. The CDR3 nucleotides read TGTGCCAGCAGCAAAGGGATCAGCGGGGGAGCAGATACGCAGTATTTT. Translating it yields CASSKGISGGADTQYF.

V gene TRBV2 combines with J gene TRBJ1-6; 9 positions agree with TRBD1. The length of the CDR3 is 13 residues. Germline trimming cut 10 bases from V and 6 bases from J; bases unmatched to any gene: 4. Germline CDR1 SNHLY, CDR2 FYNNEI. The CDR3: CATTGQGNSPLHF. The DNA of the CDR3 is TGTGCCACCACGGGACAGGGTAATTCACCCCTCCACTTT.

CDR3 in amino acids: CASSYATSGGPDTQYF. As DNA, the CDR3 is TGTGCCAGCAGTTACGCGACTAGCGGGGGGCCAGATACGCAGTATTTT. The chain couples TRBV6-6 to TRBJ2-3, with TRBD2 matching 13 bases. CDR1 MNHNY and CDR2 SVGAGI come from the germline V gene (reference sequence). Trimming at V came to 2 bases and at J to 4 bases, leaving 3 bases not matched to a gene. This CDR3 is built from 16 residues.

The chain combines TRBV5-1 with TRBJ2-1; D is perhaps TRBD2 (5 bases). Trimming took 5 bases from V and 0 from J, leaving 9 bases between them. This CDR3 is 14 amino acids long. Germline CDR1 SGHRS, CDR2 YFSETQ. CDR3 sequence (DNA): TGCGCCAGCAGTTCGGGGATCTCCTACAATGAGCAGTTCTTC. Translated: CASSSGISYNEQFF. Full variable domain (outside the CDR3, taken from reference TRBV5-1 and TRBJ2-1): KAGVTQTPRYLIKTRGQQVTLSCSPISGHRSVSWYQQTPGQGLQFLFEYFSETQRNKGNFPGRFSGRQFSNSRSEMNVSTLELGDSALYLCASSSGISYNEQFFGPGTRLTVL.

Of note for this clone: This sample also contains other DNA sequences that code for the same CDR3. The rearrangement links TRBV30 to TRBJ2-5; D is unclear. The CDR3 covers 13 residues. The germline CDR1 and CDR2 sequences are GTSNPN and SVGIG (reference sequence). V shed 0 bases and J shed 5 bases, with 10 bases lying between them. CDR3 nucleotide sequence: TGTGCCTGGAGTGTACTTGCCGGGGAGACCCAGTACTTC. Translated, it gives CAWSVLAGETQYF.

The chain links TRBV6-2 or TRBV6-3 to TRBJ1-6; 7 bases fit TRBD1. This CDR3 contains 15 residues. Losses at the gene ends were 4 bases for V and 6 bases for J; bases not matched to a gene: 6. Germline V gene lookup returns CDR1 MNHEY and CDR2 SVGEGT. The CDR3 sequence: CASSFNRGGNSPLHF. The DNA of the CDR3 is TGTGCCAGCAGTTTCAACAGGGGAGGTAATTCACCCCTCCACTTT.

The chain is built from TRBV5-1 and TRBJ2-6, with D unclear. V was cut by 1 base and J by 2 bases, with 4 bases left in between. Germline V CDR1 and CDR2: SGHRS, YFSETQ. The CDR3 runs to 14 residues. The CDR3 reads CASSLRAGANVLTF. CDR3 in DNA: TGCGCCAGCAGCTTGCGGGCTGGGGCCAACGTCCTGACTTTC. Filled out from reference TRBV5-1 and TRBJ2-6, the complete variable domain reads KAGVTQTPRYLIKTRGQQVTLSCSPISGHRSVSWYQQTPGQGLQFLFEYFSETQRNKGNFPGRFSGRQFSNSRSEMNVSTLELGDSALYLCASSLRAGANVLTFGAGSRLTVL.

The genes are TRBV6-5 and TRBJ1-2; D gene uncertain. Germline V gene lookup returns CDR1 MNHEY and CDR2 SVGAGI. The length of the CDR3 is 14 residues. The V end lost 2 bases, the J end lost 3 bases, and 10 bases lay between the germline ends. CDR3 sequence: CASSYAALDYGYTF. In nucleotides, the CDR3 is TGTGCCAGCAGTTACGCGGCTCTTGACTATGGCTACACCTTC.

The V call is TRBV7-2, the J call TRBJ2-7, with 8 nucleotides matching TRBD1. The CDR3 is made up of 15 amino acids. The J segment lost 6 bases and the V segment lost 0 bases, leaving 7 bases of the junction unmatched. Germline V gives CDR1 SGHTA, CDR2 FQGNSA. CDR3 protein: CASSLAGQGLTEQYF. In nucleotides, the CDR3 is TGTGCCAGCAGCTTAGCTGGACAGGGTTTGACCGAGCAGTACTTC.

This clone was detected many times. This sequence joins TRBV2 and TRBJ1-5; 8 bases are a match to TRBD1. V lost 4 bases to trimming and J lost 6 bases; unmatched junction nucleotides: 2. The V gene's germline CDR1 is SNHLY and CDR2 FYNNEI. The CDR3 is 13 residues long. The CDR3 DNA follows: TGTGCCAGCAGTGGGACAGGGTTTCAGCCCCAGCATTTT. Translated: CASSGTGFQPQHF.

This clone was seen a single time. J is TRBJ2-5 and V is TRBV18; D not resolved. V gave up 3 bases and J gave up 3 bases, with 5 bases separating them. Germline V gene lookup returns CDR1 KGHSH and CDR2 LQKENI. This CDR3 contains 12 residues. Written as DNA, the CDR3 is TGTGCCAGCTCACCCTATAAAGAGACCCAGTACTTC. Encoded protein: CASSPYKETQYF.

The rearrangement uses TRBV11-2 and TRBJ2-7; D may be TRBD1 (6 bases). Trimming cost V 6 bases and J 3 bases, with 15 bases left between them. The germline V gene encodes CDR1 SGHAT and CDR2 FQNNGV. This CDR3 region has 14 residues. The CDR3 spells CASRKQGGLYEQYF. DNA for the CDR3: TGTGCCAGCAGAAAACAGGGTGGCCTCTACGAGCAGTACTTC. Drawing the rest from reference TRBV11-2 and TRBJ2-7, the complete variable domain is EAGVAQSPRYKIIEKRQSVAFWCNPISGHATLYWYQQILGQGPKLLIQFQNNGVVDDSQLPKDRFSAERLKGVDSTLKIQPAKLEDSAVYLCASRKQGGLYEQYFGPGTRLTVT.

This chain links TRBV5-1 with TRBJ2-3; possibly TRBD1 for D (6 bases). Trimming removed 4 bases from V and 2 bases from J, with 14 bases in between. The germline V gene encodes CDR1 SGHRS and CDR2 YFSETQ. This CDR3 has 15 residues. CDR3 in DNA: TGCGCCAGCAGCCGCGCCGGGACAACCACAGATACGCAGTATTTT. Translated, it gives CASSRAGTTTDTQYF.

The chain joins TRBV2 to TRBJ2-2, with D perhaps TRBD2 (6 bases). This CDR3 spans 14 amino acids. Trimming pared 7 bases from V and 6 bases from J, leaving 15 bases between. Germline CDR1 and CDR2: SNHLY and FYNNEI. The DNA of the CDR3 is TGTGCCAGCACCTTTCTAGCGTATGCCGGGGAGCTGTTTTTT. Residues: CASTFLAYAGELFF.

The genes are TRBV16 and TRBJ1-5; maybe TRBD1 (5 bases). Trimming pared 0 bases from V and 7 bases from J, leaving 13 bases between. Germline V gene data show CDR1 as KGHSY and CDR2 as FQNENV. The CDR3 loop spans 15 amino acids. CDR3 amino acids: CASSQSVGQGQPQHF. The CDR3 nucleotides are TGTGCCAGCAGCCAATCTGTGGGTCAGGGCCAGCCCCAGCATTTT.

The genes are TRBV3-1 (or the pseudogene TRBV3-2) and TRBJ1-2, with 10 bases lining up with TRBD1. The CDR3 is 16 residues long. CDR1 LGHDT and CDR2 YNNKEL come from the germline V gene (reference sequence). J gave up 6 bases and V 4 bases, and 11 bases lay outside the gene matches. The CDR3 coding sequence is TGTGCCAGCAGCCCAAGCTACCGACAGGGGGCCCATGGCTACACCTTC. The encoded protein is CASSPSYRQGAHGYTF.

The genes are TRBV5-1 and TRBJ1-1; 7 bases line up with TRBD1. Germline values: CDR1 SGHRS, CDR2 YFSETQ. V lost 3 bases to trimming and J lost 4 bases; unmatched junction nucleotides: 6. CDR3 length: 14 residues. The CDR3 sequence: CASSSPGGGTEAFF. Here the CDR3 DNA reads TGCGCCAGCAGCTCCCCAGGGGGAGGCACTGAAGCTTTCTTT.

CDR3 bases: TGTGCCAGCAGCTTAGGGGGACTAGCCAATGAGCAGTTCTTC. Amino acids: CASSLGGLANEQFF. V is TRBV7-2 and J is TRBJ2-1, with 9 positions matching TRBD2. The CDR3 length is 14 residues. CDR1 is SGHTA and CDR2 is FQGNSA in the germline V gene. J was trimmed by 6 bases and V by 1 base; bases with no gene match: 1.

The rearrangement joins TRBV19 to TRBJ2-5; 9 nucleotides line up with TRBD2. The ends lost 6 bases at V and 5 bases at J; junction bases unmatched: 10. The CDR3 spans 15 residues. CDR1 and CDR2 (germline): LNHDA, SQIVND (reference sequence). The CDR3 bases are TGTGCCAGTAGGGATAGCGGGGGATTTTTTGAGACCCAGTACTTC. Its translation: CASRDSGGFFETQYF.

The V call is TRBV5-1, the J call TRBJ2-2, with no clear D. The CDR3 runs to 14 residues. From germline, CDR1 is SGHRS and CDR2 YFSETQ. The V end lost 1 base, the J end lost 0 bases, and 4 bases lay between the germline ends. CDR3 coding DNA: TGCGCCAGCAGCTTGACAGCGAACACCGGGGAGCTGTTTTTT. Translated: CASSLTANTGELFF.

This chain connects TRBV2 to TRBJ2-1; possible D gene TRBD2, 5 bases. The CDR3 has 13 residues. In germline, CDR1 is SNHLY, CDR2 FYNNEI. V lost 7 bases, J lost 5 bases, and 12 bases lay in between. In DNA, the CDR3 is TGTGCCAGCAAATGGACTGACAACAATGAGCAGTTCTTC. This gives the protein CASKWTDNNEQFF.